These 7 T cell receptor beta chains share one sample of origin, sequenced in a study of shared clonotypes between healthy human individuals (TCRdb year 2020). CD8 naive samples consisted of CD45RO-negative cells that were positively selected for CCR7, yielding a CD45RA+CCR7+ population without TemRA cells. To prepare the library, the immunoSEQ multiplex PCR assay was applied. TCRdb retrieved this table from immuneACCESS and kept in-frame rearrangements only. Not all clones are present; in checked studies, unresolved V genes account for under half, and no reason is known for the remainder. The sample includes some 800,000 clones, with approximately 92% observed a single time. Around 24% of the sample is held by the ten biggest clonotypes. Material: naive CD8+ T cells sorted from blood. The sample's cell subset or site label, decoded: CD45RA+CCR7+. Receptors originate from a man younger than 40 in good health.

This clone showed up just once. The CDR3 sequence: CATANIPGRSLPNQPQHF. The CDR3 nucleotides are TGTGCCACCGCTAATATACCGGGCAGGAGTCTCCCCAATCAGCCCCAGCATTTT. The chain links TRBV19 to TRBJ1-5, with D unresolved. Trimming removed 10 bases at V and 3 bases at J, with 28 bases between. The CDR3 sequence is 18 residues long. Per germline, CDR1 LNHDA and CDR2 SQIVND (reference sequence).

This sequence joins TRBV28 and TRBJ2-4; D might be TRBD1 or TRBD2, each matching 5 bases. V was pared by 5 bases and J by 0 bases, with 14 bases between. CDR1 is MDHEN, CDR2 SYDVKM, per germline. The length of the CDR3 is 16 residues. The CDR3 reads CASSQIPGTAKNIQYF. For the CDR3, the DNA is TGTGCCAGCAGTCAAATTCCCGGGACAGCCAAAAACATTCAGTACTTC.

J is TRBJ2-1 and V is TRBV2; 9 bases agree with TRBD1. Per germline, CDR1 SNHLY and CDR2 FYNNEI. This CDR3 is built from 15 residues. With V trimmed by 6 bases and J by 4 bases, 7 bases remained unmatched. The CDR3 protein is CASRRRDRVYNEQFF. CDR3 DNA: TGTGCCAGCAGGCGCCGGGACAGGGTATACAATGAGCAGTTCTTC.

The V and J genes are TRBV29-1 and TRBJ2-1; D not certain. Germline CDR1 and CDR2: SQVTM and ANQGSEA. This CDR3 contains 12 residues. Trimming stripped 6 bases from V and 6 bases from J, with 12 bases between. CDR3 nucleotides: TGCAGCGTCCCTCCGCCGGGCAATGAGCAGTTCTTC. The encoded protein is CSVPPPGNEQFF.

With regard to this clone: The sample contains more than one DNA sequence encoding this CDR3. This chain uses TRBV5-1 with TRBJ2-1; no clear D gene. The CDR3 runs 13 residues. V lost 0 bases and J 5 bases, leaving 6 bases between the germline ends. The germline CDR1 and CDR2 sequences are SGHRS and YFSETQ. CDR3 in amino acids: CASSLVGNNEQFF. The CDR3 bases are TGCGCCAGCAGCTTGGTGGGGAACAATGAGCAGTTCTTC.

V is TRBV11-2 and J is TRBJ2-1; either TRBD1 or TRBD2 may fit D (5 bases each). CDR1 is SGHAT and CDR2 is FQNNGV in the germline V gene. The V end lost 3 bases, the J end lost 8 bases, and 11 bases lay between the germline ends. The CDR3 loop spans 13 amino acids. CDR3 sequence (DNA): TGTGCCAGCAGCTTCGATGGGGGATATGAGCAGTTCTTC. It translates to CASSFDGGYEQFF.

The V call is TRBV9, the J call TRBJ2-2; TRBD2 agrees at 9 bases. In germline, CDR1 is SGDLS, CDR2 YYNGEE. CDR3 length: 15 residues. With 5 bases clipped from V and 2 bases from J, the junction kept 4 bases outside the gene matches. In DNA, the CDR3 is TGTGCCAGCAGAGGGACTAGCCCTAACACCGGGGAGCTGTTTTTT. As protein: CASRGTSPNTGELFF. The full variable domain, in which reference TRBV9 and TRBJ2-2 provide the parts outside the CDR3, is DSGVTQTPKHLITATGQRVTLRCSPRSGDLSVYWYQQSLDQGLQFLIQYYNGEERAKGNILERFSAQQFPDLHSELNLSSLELGDSALYFCASRGTSPNTGELFFGEGSRLTVL.